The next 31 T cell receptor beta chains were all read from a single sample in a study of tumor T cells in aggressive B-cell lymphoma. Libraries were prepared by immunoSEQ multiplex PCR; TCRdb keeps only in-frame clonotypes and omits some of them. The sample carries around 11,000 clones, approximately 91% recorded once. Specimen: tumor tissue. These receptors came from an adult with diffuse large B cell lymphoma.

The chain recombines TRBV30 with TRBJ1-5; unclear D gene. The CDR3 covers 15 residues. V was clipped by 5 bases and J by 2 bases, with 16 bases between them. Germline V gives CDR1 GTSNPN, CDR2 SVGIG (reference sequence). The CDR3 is CAWGLGSGGNQPQHF. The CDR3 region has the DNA TGTGCCTGGGGCTTGGGAAGCGGAGGCAATCAGCCCCAGCATTTT.

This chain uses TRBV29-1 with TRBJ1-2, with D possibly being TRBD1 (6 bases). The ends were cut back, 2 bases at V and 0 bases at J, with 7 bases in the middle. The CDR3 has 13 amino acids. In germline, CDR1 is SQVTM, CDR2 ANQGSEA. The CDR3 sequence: CSVETGSNYGYTF. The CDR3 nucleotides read TGCAGCGTTGAAACAGGGTCTAACTATGGCTACACCTTC.

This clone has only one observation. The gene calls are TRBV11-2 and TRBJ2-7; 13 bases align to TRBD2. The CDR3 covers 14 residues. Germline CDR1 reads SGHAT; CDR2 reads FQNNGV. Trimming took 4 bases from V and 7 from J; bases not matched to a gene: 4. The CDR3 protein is CASSSRLAGGEQYF. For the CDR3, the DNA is TGTGCCAGCAGCTCAAGACTAGCGGGAGGAGAGCAGTACTTC.

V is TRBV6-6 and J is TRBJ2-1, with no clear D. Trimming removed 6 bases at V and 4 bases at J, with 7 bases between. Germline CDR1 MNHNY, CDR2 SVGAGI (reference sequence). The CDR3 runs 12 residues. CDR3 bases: TGTGCCAGCAGCGGAGCGTACAATGAGCAGTTCTTC. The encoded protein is CASSGAYNEQFF.

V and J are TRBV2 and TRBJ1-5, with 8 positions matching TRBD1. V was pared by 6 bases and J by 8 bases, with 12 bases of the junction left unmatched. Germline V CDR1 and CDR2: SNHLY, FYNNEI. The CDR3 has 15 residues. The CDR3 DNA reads TGTGCCAGCAGCTCCTTGGACAGGGACGATGAGCCCCAGCATTTT. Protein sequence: CASSSLDRDDEPQHF.

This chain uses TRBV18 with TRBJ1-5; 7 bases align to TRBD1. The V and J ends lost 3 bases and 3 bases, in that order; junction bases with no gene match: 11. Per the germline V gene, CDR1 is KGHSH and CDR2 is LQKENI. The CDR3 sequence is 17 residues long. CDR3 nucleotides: TGTGCCAGCTCACCTGGTTCAGGGGGGCGCCTCAATCAGCCCCAGCATTTT. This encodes CASSPGSGGRLNQPQHF.

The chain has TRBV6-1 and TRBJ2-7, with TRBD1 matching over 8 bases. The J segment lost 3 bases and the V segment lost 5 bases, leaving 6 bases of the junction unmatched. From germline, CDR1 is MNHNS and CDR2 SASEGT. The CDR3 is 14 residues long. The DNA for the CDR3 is TGTGCCAGCAGTTCCGGGACAGGCTTCTACGAGCAGTACTTC. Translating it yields CASSSGTGFYEQYF.

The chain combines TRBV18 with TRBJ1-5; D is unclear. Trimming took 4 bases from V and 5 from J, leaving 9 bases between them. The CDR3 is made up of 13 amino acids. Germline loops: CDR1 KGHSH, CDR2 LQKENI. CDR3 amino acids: CASSQDIDQPQHF. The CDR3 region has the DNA TGTGCCAGCTCACAAGACATAGATCAGCCCCAGCATTTT.

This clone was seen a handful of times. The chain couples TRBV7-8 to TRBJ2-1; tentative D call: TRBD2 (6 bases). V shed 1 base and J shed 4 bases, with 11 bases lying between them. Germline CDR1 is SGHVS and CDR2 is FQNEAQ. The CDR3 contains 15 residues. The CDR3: CASSLVSGGYNEQFF. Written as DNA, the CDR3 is TGTGCCAGCAGCTTAGTTAGCGGAGGATACAATGAGCAGTTCTTC.

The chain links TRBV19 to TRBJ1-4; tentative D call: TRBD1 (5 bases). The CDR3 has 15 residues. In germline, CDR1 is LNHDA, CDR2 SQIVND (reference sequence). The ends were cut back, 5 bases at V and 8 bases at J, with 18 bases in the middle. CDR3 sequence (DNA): TGTGCCAGTAGTCCGCGACAGCGTGGTAACGAAAAACTGTTTTTT. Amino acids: CASSPRQRGNEKLFF.

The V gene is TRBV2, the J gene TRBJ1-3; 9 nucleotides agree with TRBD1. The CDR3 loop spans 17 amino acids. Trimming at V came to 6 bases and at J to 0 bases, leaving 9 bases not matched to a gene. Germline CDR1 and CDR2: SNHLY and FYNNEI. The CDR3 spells CASRIQGAINSGNTIYF. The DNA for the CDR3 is TGTGCCAGCAGGATACAGGGGGCTATAAACTCTGGAAACACCATATATTTT. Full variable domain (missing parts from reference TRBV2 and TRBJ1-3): EPEVTQTPSHQVTQMGQEVILRCVPISNHLYFYWYRQILGQKVEFLVSFYNNEISEKSEIFDDQFSVERPDGSNFTLKIRSTKLEDSAMYFCASRIQGAINSGNTIYFGEGSWLTVV.

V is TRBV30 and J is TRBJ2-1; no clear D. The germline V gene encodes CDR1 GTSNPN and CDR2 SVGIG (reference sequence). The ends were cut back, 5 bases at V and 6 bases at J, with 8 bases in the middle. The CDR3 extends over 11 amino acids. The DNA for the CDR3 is TGTGCCTGGTCTCCGGTCAATGAGCAGTTCTTC. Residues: CAWSPVNEQFF.

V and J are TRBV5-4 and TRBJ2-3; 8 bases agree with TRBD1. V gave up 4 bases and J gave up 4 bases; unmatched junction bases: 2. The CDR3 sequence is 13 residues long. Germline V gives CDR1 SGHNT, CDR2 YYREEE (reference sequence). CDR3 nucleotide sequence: TGTGCCAGCAGCAGGGACAGGTCAGATACGCAGTATTTT. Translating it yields CASSRDRSDTQYF.

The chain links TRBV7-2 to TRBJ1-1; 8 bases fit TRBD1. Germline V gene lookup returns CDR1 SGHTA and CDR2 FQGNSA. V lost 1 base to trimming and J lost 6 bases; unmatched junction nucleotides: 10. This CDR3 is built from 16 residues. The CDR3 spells CASSLDPGGGLSEAFF. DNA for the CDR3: TGTGCCAGCAGCTTAGACCCAGGGGGCGGGTTATCTGAAGCTTTCTTT.

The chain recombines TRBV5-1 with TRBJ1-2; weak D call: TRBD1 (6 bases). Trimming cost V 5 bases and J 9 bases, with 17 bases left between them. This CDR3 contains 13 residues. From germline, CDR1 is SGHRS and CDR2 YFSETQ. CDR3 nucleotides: TGCGCCAGCAGGGAATGGACAGAGGGGAGCTACACCTTC. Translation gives CASREWTEGSYTF.

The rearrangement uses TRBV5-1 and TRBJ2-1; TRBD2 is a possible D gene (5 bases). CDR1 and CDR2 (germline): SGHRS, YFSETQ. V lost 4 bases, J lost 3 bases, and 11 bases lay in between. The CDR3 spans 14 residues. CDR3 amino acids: CASSGAGYYNEQFF. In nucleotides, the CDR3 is TGCGCCAGCAGCGGTGCGGGTTACTACAATGAGCAGTTCTTC.

CDR3 residues: CASSLIGQVDEETQYF. For the CDR3, the DNA is TGTGCCAGCAGTTTAATAGGACAGGTGGATGAAGAGACCCAGTACTTC. The V call is TRBV28, the J call TRBJ2-5, with 7 positions matching TRBD1. Germline CDR1 and CDR2: MDHEN and SYDVKM. The ends lost 2 bases at V and 3 bases at J; junction bases unmatched: 9. The CDR3 totals 16 residues.

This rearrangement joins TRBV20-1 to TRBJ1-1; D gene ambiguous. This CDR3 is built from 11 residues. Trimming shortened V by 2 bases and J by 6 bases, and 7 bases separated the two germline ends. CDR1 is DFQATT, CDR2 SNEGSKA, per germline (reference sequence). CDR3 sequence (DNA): TGCAGTGCTAGACGGGATCCTGAAGCTTTCTTT. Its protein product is CSARRDPEAFF.

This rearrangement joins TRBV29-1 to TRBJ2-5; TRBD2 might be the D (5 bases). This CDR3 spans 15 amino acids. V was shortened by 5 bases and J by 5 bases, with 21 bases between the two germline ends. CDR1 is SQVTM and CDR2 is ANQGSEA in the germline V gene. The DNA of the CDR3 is TGCAGCGTTCTGCATCGATTGAGACCGGGGGAGACCCAGTACTTC. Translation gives CSVLHRLRPGETQYF.

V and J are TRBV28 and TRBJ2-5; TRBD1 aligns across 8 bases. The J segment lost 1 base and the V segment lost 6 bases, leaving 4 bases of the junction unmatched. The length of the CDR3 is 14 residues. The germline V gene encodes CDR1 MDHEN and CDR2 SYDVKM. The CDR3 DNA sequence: TGTGCCAGCAGCCGGGACAGGAGCCAAGAGACCCAGTACTTC. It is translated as CASSRDRSQETQYF.

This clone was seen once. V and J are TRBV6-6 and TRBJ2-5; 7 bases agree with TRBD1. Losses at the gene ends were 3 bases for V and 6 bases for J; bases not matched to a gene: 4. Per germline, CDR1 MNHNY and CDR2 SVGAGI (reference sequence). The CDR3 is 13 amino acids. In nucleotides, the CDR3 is TGTGCCAGCAGTTATACAGGGGAAAAGACCCAGTACTTC. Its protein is CASSYTGEKTQYF.

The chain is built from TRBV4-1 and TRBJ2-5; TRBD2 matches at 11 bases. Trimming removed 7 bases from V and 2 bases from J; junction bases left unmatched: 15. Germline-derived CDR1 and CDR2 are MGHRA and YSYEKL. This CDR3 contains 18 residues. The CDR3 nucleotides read TGCGCCAGCACACGGACAGGATGGACTAGCGGGCCACAAGAGACCCAGTACTTC. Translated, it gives CASTRTGWTSGPQETQYF.

In nucleotides, the CDR3 is TGTGCCAGCAGCTTGGGCGCCGGGGAGCTGTTTTTT. It translates to CASSLGAGELFF. This chain uses TRBV5-6 with TRBJ2-2, with D uncertain. Trimming left V 0 bases short and J 6 bases short, with 3 bases between. From germline, CDR1 is SGHDT and CDR2 YYEEEE. The CDR3 runs 12 residues.

In nucleotides, the CDR3 is TGTGCCAGCAGTGAATTTAGAGGGGGCCGAGGAGAGACCCAGTACTTC. This gives the protein CASSEFRGGRGETQYF. The chain recombines TRBV6-1 with TRBJ2-5; 7 nucleotides match TRBD1. CDR3 size: 16 residues. Germline values: CDR1 MNHNS, CDR2 SASEGT. V was clipped by 2 bases and J by 4 bases; unmatched bases: 10.

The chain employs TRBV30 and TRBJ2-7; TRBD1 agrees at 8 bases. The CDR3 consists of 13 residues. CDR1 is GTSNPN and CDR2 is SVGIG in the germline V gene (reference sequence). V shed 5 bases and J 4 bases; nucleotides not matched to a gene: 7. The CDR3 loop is CAWGRGLTYEQYF. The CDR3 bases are TGTGCCTGGGGCAGGGGGCTTACGTACGAGCAGTACTTC. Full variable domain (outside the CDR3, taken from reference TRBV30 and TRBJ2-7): SQTIHQWPATLVQPVGSPLSLECTVEGTSNPNLYWYRQAAGRGLQLLFYSVGIGQISSEVPQNLSASRPQDRQFILSSKKLLLSDSGFYLCAWGRGLTYEQYFGPGTRLTVT.

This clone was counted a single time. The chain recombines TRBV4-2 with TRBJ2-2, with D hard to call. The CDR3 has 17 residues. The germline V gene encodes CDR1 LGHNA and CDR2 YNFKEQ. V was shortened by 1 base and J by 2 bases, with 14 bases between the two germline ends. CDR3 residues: CASSQVSSVINTGELFF. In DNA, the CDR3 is TGTGCCAGCAGCCAAGTTAGCAGCGTAATTAACACCGGGGAGCTGTTTTTT.

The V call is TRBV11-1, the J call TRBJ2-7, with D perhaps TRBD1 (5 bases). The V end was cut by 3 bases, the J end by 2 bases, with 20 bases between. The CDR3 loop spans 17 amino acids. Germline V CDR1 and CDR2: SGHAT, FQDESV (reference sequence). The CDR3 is CASSFTSLGVVAYEQYF. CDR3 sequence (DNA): TGTGCCAGCAGCTTCACCAGCCTAGGGGTCGTGGCCTACGAGCAGTACTTC.

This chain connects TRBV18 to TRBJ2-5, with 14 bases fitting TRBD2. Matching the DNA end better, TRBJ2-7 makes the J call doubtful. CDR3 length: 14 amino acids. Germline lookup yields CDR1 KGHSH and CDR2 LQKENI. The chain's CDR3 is CASSPGLAGDEQYF. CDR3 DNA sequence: TGTGCCAGCTCACCGGGACTAGCGGGAGACGAGCAGTACTTC.

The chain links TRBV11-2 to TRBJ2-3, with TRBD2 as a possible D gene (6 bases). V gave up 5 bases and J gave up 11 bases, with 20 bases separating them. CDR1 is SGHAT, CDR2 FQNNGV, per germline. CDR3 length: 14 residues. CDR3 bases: TGTGCCAGCAGCGTCCAGGGAGGACTGCTCGAGCAGTATTTT. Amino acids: CASSVQGGLLEQYF.

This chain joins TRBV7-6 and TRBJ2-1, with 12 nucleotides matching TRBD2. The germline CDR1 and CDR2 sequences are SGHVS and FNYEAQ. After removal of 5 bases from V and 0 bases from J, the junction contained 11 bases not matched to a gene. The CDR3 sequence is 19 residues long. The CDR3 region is CASSLKGLAGLSSYNEQFF. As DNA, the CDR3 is TGTGCCAGCAGCCTTAAGGGACTAGCGGGCCTTAGCTCCTACAATGAGCAGTTCTTC.

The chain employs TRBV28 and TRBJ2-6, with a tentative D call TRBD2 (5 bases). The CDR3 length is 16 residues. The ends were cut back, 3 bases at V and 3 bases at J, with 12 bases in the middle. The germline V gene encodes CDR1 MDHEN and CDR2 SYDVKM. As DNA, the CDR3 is TGTGCCAGCAGTTTTTCAGACGGACTTGGGGCCAACGTCCTGACTTTC. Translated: CASSFSDGLGANVLTF.